These T cell receptor beta chains were read from a single sample in a study of cytomegalovirus exposure and HLA in healthy donors. Profiled with immunoSEQ multiplex PCR; TCRdb holds only in-frame clones, not every one. This table holds 80,000 to 95,000 clones, 60% to 80% found once. Sequenced sample: PBMCs. The receptors were sampled from a woman aged 30 to 39 in good health and CMV-seronegative. Both conserved end residues are part of each CDR3. The D gene is left open where the match is weak. Rows may omit the clone size; those that give it use once, few, many or a size class.

d_gene	len	v_gene	abundance	j_gene	CDR3nt	CDR3aa
TRBD2	18	TRBV9	.	TRBJ2-3	TGTGCCAGCAGCGTATCTCGCGACGAGCGGGAGGGCTGGGATACGCAGTATTTT	CASSVSRDEREGWDTQYF
.	12	TRBV2	.	TRBJ2-7	TGTGCCAGCAGTGAACTCCTCCGGGAGCAGTACTTC	CASSELLREQYF
TRBD1	15	TRBV5-4	.	TRBJ1-6	TGTGCCAGCAGCTCCTCGACAGGGTTATTTTCACCCCTCCACTTT	CASSSSTGLFSPLHF
.	17	TRBV12-5	.	TRBJ2-2	TGCCCCGGGAGGGGGCGAAGGAGCGGGGGACTCACCGGGGAGCTGTTTTTT	CPGRGRRSGGLTGELFF
.	13	TRBV5-8	.	TRBJ2-2	TGTGCCAGGCGGCAGGGTGGTGCCGGGGAGCTGTTTTTT	CARRQGGAGELFF
.	13	TRBV19	.	TRBJ1-1	TGTGCCAGTAGTATACAGGGAGCGGGCGGAGCTTTCTTT	CASSIQGAGGAFF
.	14	TRBV6-1	.	TRBJ1-2	TGTGCCAGCAGGAACAAACCGGAGGACTATGGCTACACCTTC	CASRNKPEDYGYTF
TRBD1	16	TRBV7-2	.	TRBJ2-5	TGTGCCAGCAGCTCCCAAGAAGGACAGGGGGAAGAGACCCAGTACTTC	CASSSQEGQGEETQYF
.	16	TRBV2	.	TRBJ2-3	TGTGCCAGCAGTGAAGGATGGGGCGGGGAAGCAGATACGCAGTATTTT	CASSEGWGGEADTQYF
.	17	TRBV15	.	TRBJ2-7	TGTGCCACCAGCAGAGATAAGGGTCGGGGACAAATCTACGAGCAGTACTTC	CATSRDKGRGQIYEQYF
.	11	TRBV29-1	once	TRBJ2-3	TGCAGCGTGACAGTCACAGATACGCAGTATTTT	CSVTVTDTQYF
.	14	TRBV15	.	TRBJ1-1	TGTGCCACCAGCGGGCGGCGGGTGAACACTGAAGCTTTCTTT	CATSGRRVNTEAFF
.	14	TRBV6-1	.	TRBJ2-5	TGTGCCAGCAGATCCACTAGCTTACAAGAGACCCAGTACTTC	CASRSTSLQETQYF
.	16	TRBV28	.	TRBJ1-5	TGTGCCAGCAGTTTCCCCGGGTGGTATAGCAATCAGCCCCAGCATTTT	CASSFPGWYSNQPQHF
.	18	TRBV12-5	.	TRBJ1-1	TGTGCTAGTGGTTTGGATTACAGGGTCCTGGAAATGAACACTGAAGCTTTCTTT	CASGLDYRVLEMNTEAFF
TRBD2	16	TRBV7-7	.	TRBJ2-5	TGTGCCAGCAGCCGAATGGGACTAGCGGACGGGGAGACCCAGTACTTC	CASSRMGLADGETQYF
.	16	TRBV7-6	.	TRBJ2-2	TGTGCCAGCAGCTTCAAGATAGGGGAGGGGGCCGGGGAGCTGTTTTTT	CASSFKIGEGAGELFF
TRBD2	14	TRBV11-2	.	TRBJ2-1	TGTGCCAGCAGCTTCGGGACTAACTACAATGAGCAGTTCTTC	CASSFGTNYNEQFF
TRBD2	17	TRBV11-2	.	TRBJ2-5	TGTGCCAGCAGCTCCCGAGGGGCGGGGGGGAGGGTAGAGACCCAGTACTTC	CASSSRGAGGRVETQYF
.	14	TRBV7-2	.	TRBJ1-5	TGTGCCAGCAGCTTAGAGGGGCATAATCAGCCCCAGCATTTT	CASSLEGHNQPQHF
TRBD1	14	TRBV5-4	.	TRBJ2-5	TGTGCCAGCAGCTTAAGGACAGGGAGTGAGACCCAGTACTTC	CASSLRTGSETQYF
.	14	TRBV6-5	.	TRBJ1-4	TGTGCCAGCAGCCTCCTAGGGGCAGGGGTAAAACTGTTTTTT	CASSLLGAGVKLFF
.	15	TRBV21-1	.	TRBJ2-3	TGTGCCATCATCCTTGGGCAGGGCAGCACAGATACGCAGTATTTT	CAIILGQGSTDTQYF
TRBD2	17	TRBV28	few	TRBJ2-1	TGTGCCAGCAGGCACTCCACTAGCGGGGGGGTCTACAATGGGCAGTTCTTC	CASRHSTSGGVYNGQFF
.	16	TRBV18	.	TRBJ1-4	TGTGCCAGCTCTCTCAACGACAGATCTACTAATGAAAAACTGTTTTTT	CASSLNDRSTNEKLFF